Included here is one T cell receptor beta chain sequence, with context. What it recognizes is unknown. The data belong to a study of CD8 T cell repertoires and HIV-1 epitope variants. Some clones are missing from TCRdb's copy, which holds only in-frame ones; the method was immunoSEQ multiplex PCR. The sample has approximately 5,000 clones, about 60% seen once; the top ten hold under 40%. CDR3 length equals 19 residues. Trimming shortened V by 2 bases and J by 4 bases, and 21 bases separated the two germline ends. The genes are TRBV23-1 and TRBJ2-6; a possible D gene is TRBD1 (5 bases). TRBV23-1 is an ORF; its function is uncertain. The sequence was collected from a male donor with HIV. The sequenced material came from cultured CD8+ T cells derived from PBMCs. DNA of the CDR3: TGCGCCAGCAGTCAAATCGCAGGGAAGAGGTACGAAGGGGCCAACGTCCTGACTTTC. Residues: CASSQIAGKRYEGANVLTF.